These T cell receptor beta chains were read from a single sample in a study of T cells in Graves' hyperthyroidism and ophthalmopathy. Each CDR3 protein gets one entry after TCRdb re-called the multiplex PCR reads with MiXCR. This sample has approximately 250,000 distinct CDR3 sequences, with around 24% found just once. Sequencing used blood. The receptors were sampled from a woman in her forties with Graves' ophthalmopathy. The CDR3 runs from the conserved cysteine through the conserved F or W. A D gene is named only where the DNA matches it firmly. Rows give clone size only sometimes, using once, few, many, or a class for an expanded clone.

j_gene: TRBJ2-7; d_gene: -; v_gene: TRBV13; abundance: many; CDR3nt: TGTGCCAGCAGCTTAGGCCCGAGTAACGAGCAGTACTTC; CDR3aa: CASSLGPSNEQYF
j_gene: TRBJ1-1; d_gene: -; v_gene: TRBV7-2; abundance: many; CDR3nt: TGTGCCAGCAGCTTAGCGCTAGGTGACACTGAAGCTTTCTTT; CDR3aa: CASSLALGDTEAFF
j_gene: TRBJ2-2; d_gene: TRBD2; v_gene: TRBV7-8; abundance: many; CDR3nt: TGTGCCAGCAGCTTACTTTCTAGCGGGAGTAGAACCGGGGAGCTGTTTTTT; CDR3aa: CASSLLSSGSRTGELFF
j_gene: TRBJ2-5; d_gene: -; v_gene: TRBV30; abundance: many; CDR3nt: TGTGCCTGGAAACCTCCGGGAGCCCAAGAGACCCAGTACTTC; CDR3aa: CAWKPPGAQETQYF
j_gene: TRBJ2-7; d_gene: TRBD2; v_gene: TRBV12-3/TRBV12-4; abundance: once; CDR3nt: TGTGCCAGCAGGGAGCGGGAGACGTCCTACGAGCAGTACTTC; CDR3aa: CASRERETSYEQYF
j_gene: TRBJ1-5; d_gene: TRBD1; v_gene: TRBV2; abundance: -; CDR3nt: TGTGCCAGCAGGGACAGGGGAGTCTTGCGCAATCAGCCCCAGCATTTT; CDR3aa: CASRDRGVLRNQPQHF
j_gene: TRBJ1-5; d_gene: -; v_gene: TRBV27; abundance: many; CDR3nt: TGTGCCAGCAGCCAGTTGGGCAATCAGCCCCAGCATTTT; CDR3aa: CASSQLGNQPQHF
j_gene: TRBJ2-7; d_gene: TRBD2; v_gene: TRBV20-1; abundance: many; CDR3nt: TGCAGTGCTAGAGGTAGCGGGAGCTCCTACGAGCAGTACTTC; CDR3aa: CSARGSGSSYEQYF
j_gene: TRBJ2-5; d_gene: -; v_gene: TRBV28; abundance: many; CDR3nt: -; CDR3aa: CASSSSWGRETQYF
j_gene: TRBJ2-7; d_gene: -; v_gene: TRBV28; abundance: once; CDR3nt: TGTGCCAGCAGTGTACAGGTGAGCTCCTACGAGCAGTACTTC; CDR3aa: CASSVQVSSYEQYF
j_gene: TRBJ2-7; d_gene: TRBD2; v_gene: TRBV28; abundance: -; CDR3nt: TGTGCCAGTTCGCCCAATAGCGGGCGACACTCCTACGAGCAGTACTTC; CDR3aa: CASSPNSGRHSYEQYF
j_gene: TRBJ2-5; d_gene: -; v_gene: TRBV7-9; abundance: many; CDR3nt: TGTGCCAGCAGCCCCGTGACTAGTCGGGACCAAGAGACCCAGTACTTC; CDR3aa: CASSPVTSRDQETQYF
j_gene: TRBJ1-1; d_gene: -; v_gene: TRBV6-4; abundance: -; CDR3nt: TGTGCCAGCAGAACAGGATCGAACACTGAAGCTTTCTTT; CDR3aa: CASRTGSNTEAFF
j_gene: TRBJ1-1; d_gene: -; v_gene: TRBV2; abundance: many; CDR3nt: TGTGCCAGCAACCGCAACACGGACAGCAACACTGAAGCTTTCTTT; CDR3aa: CASNRNTDSNTEAFF
j_gene: TRBJ2-3; d_gene: TRBD2; v_gene: TRBV29-1; abundance: many; CDR3nt: TGCAGCGGGGGAGCGGGAGTGGGAGATACGCAGTATTTT; CDR3aa: CSGGAGVGDTQYF
j_gene: TRBJ2-4; d_gene: -; v_gene: TRBV6-1; abundance: many; CDR3nt: TGTGCCAGCGTCCAAATAGCCAAAAACATTCAGTACTTC; CDR3aa: CASVQIAKNIQYF
j_gene: TRBJ2-1; d_gene: -; v_gene: TRBV28; abundance: -; CDR3nt: TGTGCCAGCAGTGGTGACAGTGCTTACAATGAGCAGTTCTTC; CDR3aa: CASSGDSAYNEQFF
j_gene: TRBJ2-2; d_gene: -; v_gene: TRBV5-6; abundance: many; CDR3nt: TGTGCCAGCAGCCTTGGAAGTGGGGGGCTGGGCACCGGGGAGCTGTTTTTT; CDR3aa: CASSLGSGGLGTGELFF
j_gene: TRBJ2-4; d_gene: -; v_gene: TRBV27; abundance: many; CDR3nt: TGTGCCAGCAGTTCGCCCACTAGGGACAAAAACATTCAGTACTTC; CDR3aa: CASSSPTRDKNIQYF
j_gene: TRBJ2-5; d_gene: TRBD1; v_gene: TRBV6-2/TRBV6-3; abundance: -; CDR3nt: TGTGCCAGCACCCGAGGGACAGGGAGAGAGACCCAGTACTTC; CDR3aa: CASTRGTGRETQYF
j_gene: TRBJ2-7; d_gene: -; v_gene: TRBV6-5; abundance: -; CDR3nt: TGTGCCGTAGGATCCTACGAGCAGTACTTC; CDR3aa: CAVGSYEQYF
j_gene: TRBJ1-6; d_gene: -; v_gene: TRBV28; abundance: -; CDR3nt: TGTGCCAGCAGTTTATTTGGCAGGGGCCTAAATTCACCCCTCCACTTT; CDR3aa: CASSLFGRGLNSPLHF
j_gene: TRBJ2-7; d_gene: -; v_gene: TRBV29-1; abundance: many; CDR3nt: TGCAGCGTTGAGTTGGCCTACGAGCAGTACTTC; CDR3aa: CSVELAYEQYF
j_gene: TRBJ1-2; d_gene: -; v_gene: TRBV10-3; abundance: many; CDR3nt: TGTGCCATCAGTGAGTCGAGGCGGCAGCCTAACTATGGCTACACCTTC; CDR3aa: CAISESRRQPNYGYTF
j_gene: TRBJ2-7; d_gene: TRBD1; v_gene: TRBV4-2; abundance: many; CDR3nt: TGTGCCAGCAGCCAAGAGGGCGGTTGGGGACAGGGGGCCTACGAGCAGTACTTC; CDR3aa: CASSQEGGWGQGAYEQYF
j_gene: TRBJ2-5; d_gene: TRBD1; v_gene: TRBV30; abundance: many; CDR3nt: TGTGCCAGGGACAGGGGTGAGACCCAGTACTTC; CDR3aa: CARDRGETQYF
j_gene: TRBJ2-7; d_gene: -; v_gene: TRBV7-2; abundance: many; CDR3nt: TGTGCCAGCAGCTTAGACTTACACCGCTCCTACGAGCAGTACTTC; CDR3aa: CASSLDLHRSYEQYF
j_gene: TRBJ2-7; d_gene: -; v_gene: TRBV20-1; abundance: many; CDR3nt: TGCAGTGCCCCCGGAGGCACTCCTACCGAGCAGTACTTC; CDR3aa: CSAPGGTPTEQYF
j_gene: TRBJ2-7; d_gene: TRBD1; v_gene: TRBV11-1; abundance: -; CDR3nt: TGTGCCAGCAGCTTATTAGACTTCGGGGACAGGGCCCACGAGCAGTACTTC; CDR3aa: CASSLLDFGDRAHEQYF
j_gene: TRBJ1-3; d_gene: TRBD1; v_gene: TRBV29-1; abundance: many; CDR3nt: TGCAGCGTTCGGACAGGGTATGGAAACACCATATATTTT; CDR3aa: CSVRTGYGNTIYF
j_gene: TRBJ1-1; d_gene: TRBD1; v_gene: TRBV5-1; abundance: few; CDR3nt: TGCGCCAGCAGCTTGGGACAGGGGTTTCCTTTCTTT; CDR3aa: CASSLGQGFPFF
j_gene: TRBJ2-2; d_gene: TRBD2; v_gene: TRBV20-1; abundance: many; CDR3nt: TGCAGTGCACCTACTAGCGCCACCGGGGAGCTGTTTTTT; CDR3aa: CSAPTSATGELFF
j_gene: TRBJ2-6; d_gene: -; v_gene: TRBV6-1; abundance: -; CDR3nt: TGTGCCAGCAGGGGTACACACTCTGGGGCCAACGTCCTGACTTTC; CDR3aa: CASRGTHSGANVLTF
j_gene: TRBJ2-3; d_gene: -; v_gene: TRBV6-5; abundance: -; CDR3nt: TGTGCCAGCAGTTACTCTGGGACTAGCACAGATACGCAGTATTTT; CDR3aa: CASSYSGTSTDTQYF